This T cell receptor beta chain was captured in a study of early T cells in non-severe SARS-CoV-2 infection. In the study overall: Unsorted whole-blood RNA was sequenced in bulk, leaving chains unpaired. Overall study findings and caveats: A preference for anti-spike CD8 responses marked VDJdb matching, which missed private and CD4 specificities.

Separate cDNA molecules each had unique molecular identifiers attached to them. MiXCR was run by TCRdb on the 5' RACE reads, yielding one entry per CDR3 protein. This table has about 98,000 distinct CDR3 sequences, roughly 9.6% appearing once. The sample holds a few counts of this clonotype. As yet, its antigen is unknown. The germline V gene encodes CDR1 LGHDT and CDR2 YNNKEL (reference sequence). The CDR3 is 15 residues long. Trimming removed 0 bases from V and 8 bases from J, with 16 bases in between. The material sequenced was whole blood. The rearrangement joins TRBV3-1 to TRBJ1-1; D is ambiguous. This receptor was identified in an adult who was a healthcare worker with PCR-confirmed SARS-CoV-2 infection or an uninfected control (not recorded which). The CDR3 DNA is TGTGCCAGCAGCCAAGATGACGAGCGATCGATCGAAGCTTTCTTT. As protein: CASSQDDERSIEAFF.